These 10 T cell receptor beta chains were sequenced from one sample in a study of T cell repertoires in cytomegalovirus infection. TCRdb re-called the reads with MiXCR, one entry per CDR3 protein. The repertoire holds a few hundred thousand distinct CDR3 sequences, just under 40% seen once, with around 50% in the top ten. What these receptors recognize is not known. The sequencing used cultured PBMCs, collected from culture after CMV antigen stimulation. These receptors were taken from a human donor in good health (CMV status not recorded). Some clones in this sample may be carry-over from other donors' samples.

In its sample, this clonotype was seen a few times. The CDR3 region has the DNA TGTGCCAGCAGCTCCCCGGGAAGGGTCAATGGCTACACCTTC. Residues: CASSSPGRVNGYTF. V gene TRBV7-2 combines with J gene TRBJ1-2; D gene unclear. V lost 4 bases and J lost 6, with 15 bases in between. CDR3 length: 14 residues. From germline, CDR1 is SGHTA and CDR2 FQGNSA.

The rearrangement joins TRBV7-6 to TRBJ2-5; D ambiguous. Germline V gives CDR1 SGHVS, CDR2 FNYEAQ. The CDR3 has 14 residues. The V and J ends lost 1 base and 3 bases respectively, with 9 bases between them. The CDR3 bases are TGTGCCAGCAGCTTAGTTCTAAGCGAAGAGACCCAGTACTTC. It encodes CASSLVLSEETQYF. Full variable domain (rest looked up from reference TRBV7-6 and TRBJ2-5): GAGVSQSPRYKVTKRGQDVALRCDPISGHVSLYWYRQALGQGPEFLTYFNYEAQQDKSGLPNDRFSAERPEGSISTLTIQRTEQRDSAMYRCASSLVLSEETQYFGPGTRLLVL.

The chain links TRBV18 to TRBJ2-7; maybe TRBD1 (5 bases). Germline CDR1 KGHSH, CDR2 LQKENI. The length of the CDR3 is 15 residues. V dropped 2 bases and J dropped 3 bases, with 14 bases sitting between them. The CDR3 DNA sequence: TGTGCCAGCTCACCAAAGACAGAAACCTTCTACGAGCAGTACTTC. It encodes CASSPKTETFYEQYF. Supplemented by reference TRBV18 and TRBJ2-7, the full variable domain reads NAGVMQNPRHLVRRRGQEARLRCSPMKGHSHVYWYRQLPEEGLKFMVYLQKENIIDESGMPKERFSAEFPKEGPSILRIQQVVRGDSAAYFCASSPKTETFYEQYFGPGTRLTVT.

The sample holds many counts of this clonotype. The V gene is TRBV28, the J gene TRBJ1-1; D is unclear. V lost 3 bases, J lost 0 bases, and 11 bases lay in between. The CDR3 length is 15 residues. Germline V gene lookup returns CDR1 MDHEN and CDR2 SYDVKM. The DNA of the CDR3 is TGTGCCAGCAGTTTGGCAGGCTCCATGAACACTGAAGCTTTCTTT. Encoded protein: CASSLAGSMNTEAFF.

The rearrangement joins TRBV7-6 to TRBJ1-5; no clear D gene. The CDR3 length is 13 residues. V lost 5 bases and J 5 bases, leaving 10 bases between the germline ends. The germline V gene encodes CDR1 SGHVS and CDR2 FNYEAQ. This CDR3 is CASSPRPDQPQHF. The CDR3 region has the DNA TGTGCCAGCAGCCCCCGACCCGATCAGCCCCAGCATTTT.

The J gene is TRBJ2-3, the V gene TRBV7-2; D gene ambiguous. Germline V gene lookup returns CDR1 SGHTA and CDR2 FQGNSA. V lost 3 bases to trimming and J lost 2 bases, with 12 bases between them. This CDR3 is built from 15 residues. CDR3 in amino acids: CASSFRRAFTDTQYF. As DNA, the CDR3 is TGTGCCAGCAGCTTCCGACGAGCCTTCACAGATACGCAGTATTTT.

The chain links TRBV7-2 to TRBJ1-2, with 7 bases aligning to TRBD1. With V trimmed by 5 bases and J by 8 bases, 5 bases remained unmatched. This CDR3 spans 12 amino acids. Per the germline V gene, CDR1 is SGHTA and CDR2 is FQGNSA. The CDR3: CASSRLQGGYTF. The CDR3 DNA is TGTGCCAGCAGCCGGCTACAGGGGGGCTACACCTTC.

Only a few counts were recorded for this clonotype. The CDR3 DNA reads TGTGCCAGCAGCCCCTTGGGACCGTGGCAGTTCTTC. Translating gives CASSPLGPWQFF. The genes are TRBV7-6 and TRBJ2-1; either TRBD1 or TRBD2 may supply D (5 bases each). Between the trimmed V and J ends, which lost 5 bases and 12 bases, there was a span of 14 bases. This CDR3 region has 12 residues. CDR1 and CDR2 from the germline V gene are SGHVS and FNYEAQ.

This clonotype was recorded at least ten times. The J gene is TRBJ2-3, the V gene TRBV7-2; D not resolved. This CDR3 is built from 15 residues. Germline V gene lookup returns CDR1 SGHTA and CDR2 FQGNSA. The V end lost 4 bases, the J end lost 2 bases, and 13 bases lay between the germline ends. In DNA, the CDR3 is TGTGCCAGCAGCTCCCAAGGCAGCTACACAGATACGCAGTATTTT. It translates to CASSSQGSYTDTQYF. Full variable domain (missing parts from reference TRBV7-2 and TRBJ2-3): GAGVSQSPSNKVTEKGKDVELRCDPISGHTALYWYRQSLGQGLEFLIYFQGNSAPDKSGLPSDRFSAERTGGSVSTLTIQRTQQEDSAVYLCASSSQGSYTDTQYFGPGTRLTVL.

The V call is TRBV7-2, the J call TRBJ2-3; TRBD2 matches at 7 bases. The CDR3 has 14 residues. Trimming cost V 5 bases and J 3 bases; bases outside gene matches: 5. Germline CDR1 is SGHTA and CDR2 is FQGNSA. The CDR3 spells CASSAQLATDTQYF. As DNA, the CDR3 is TGTGCCAGCAGCGCCCAACTAGCGACAGATACGCAGTATTTT.